Below, 15 T cell receptor beta chains from the same sample are listed, as sequenced in a study of blood T cell repertoires in COVID-19. The repertoire was sequenced with immunoSEQ multiplex PCR; TCRdb's copy has only in-frame clones and lacks some. The sample has under 300,000 clones, around nine tenths seen once. The specimen sequenced was PBMCs or T cells enriched from blood (not recorded which). Source of these receptors: a woman under 30 who had recovered from COVID-19.

The J gene is TRBJ1-1, the V gene TRBV12-3 or TRBV12-4; no clear D. The V end was cut by 2 bases, the J end by 10 bases, with 14 bases between. This CDR3 region has 13 residues. CDR3 sequence (DNA): TGTGCCAGCAGTTTATATCTGAATAGTGGAGCTTTCTTT. It codes for CASSLYLNSGAFF.

The gene calls are TRBV11-2 and TRBJ2-4; 7 bases line up with TRBD1. V was clipped by 5 bases and J by 8 bases; unmatched bases: 9. Per germline, CDR1 SGHAT and CDR2 FQNNGV. The CDR3 has 14 amino acids. CDR3 region: CASSKPTGYHIQYF. CDR3 DNA: TGTGCCAGCAGCAAACCGACAGGGTATCACATTCAGTACTTC.

The rearrangement uses TRBV27 and TRBJ1-5; D might be TRBD1 (5 bases). This CDR3 comprises 14 residues. Germline CDR1 and CDR2: MNHEY and SMNVEV (reference sequence). V lost 6 bases and J 0 bases, leaving 9 bases between the germline ends. CDR3: CASSWTPSNQPQHF. DNA for the CDR3: TGTGCCAGCAGCTGGACACCTAGCAATCAGCCCCAGCATTTT.

This chain uses TRBV9 with TRBJ2-3; no reliable D call. The V gene's germline CDR1 is SGDLS and CDR2 YYNGEE. Trimming cost V 4 bases and J 0 bases, with 12 bases left between them. The CDR3 covers 15 residues. CDR3 sequence: CASSPYGQSTDTQYF. The CDR3 DNA is TGTGCCAGCAGCCCCTATGGGCAGAGCACAGATACGCAGTATTTT.

The genes are TRBV7-2 and TRBJ1-5; D is ambiguous. Germline V CDR1 and CDR2: SGHTA, FQGNSA. The CDR3 sequence is 14 residues long. V gave up 3 bases and J gave up 2 bases, with 8 bases separating them. This chain's CDR3 is CASSFQLGNQPQHF. Here the CDR3 DNA reads TGTGCCAGCAGCTTTCAACTGGGCAATCAGCCCCAGCATTTT.

The V call is TRBV4-2, the J call TRBJ1-5, with 7 bases identical to TRBD1. The CDR3 is made up of 15 amino acids. Germline V CDR1 and CDR2: LGHNA, YNFKEQ. Trimming removed 1 base from V and 7 bases from J; junction bases left unmatched: 7. This CDR3 reads CASSQGDSITQPQHF. Here the CDR3 DNA reads TGTGCCAGCAGCCAAGGGGACAGTATCACACAGCCCCAGCATTTT.

The chain uses TRBV5-6 and TRBJ2-7; possibly TRBD1 for D (6 bases). The ends were cut back, 1 base at V and 6 bases at J, with 20 bases in the middle. Germline CDR1 SGHDT, CDR2 YYEEEE. There are 16 residues in the CDR3. The chain's CDR3 is CASSLTSLGGNGEQYF. CDR3 sequence (DNA): TGTGCCAGCAGCTTGACCTCCCTAGGGGGTAATGGCGAGCAGTACTTC.

This chain connects TRBV28 to TRBJ1-5; D call uncertain. V lost 6 bases and J 3 bases, leaving 15 bases between the germline ends. CDR3 length equals 15 residues. CDR1 and CDR2 from the germline V gene are MDHEN and SYDVKM. Here the CDR3 DNA reads TGTGCCAGCAGGATCTGGGAGGTTCCCAATCAGCCCCAGCATTTT. It is translated as CASRIWEVPNQPQHF.

This clone was detected only once. This chain links TRBV6-1 with TRBJ2-5; 7 bases agree with TRBD2. CDR1 MNHNS and CDR2 SASEGT come from the germline V gene. J lost 4 bases, V lost 0 bases, and 5 bases had no gene match. This CDR3 has 15 residues. The CDR3 nucleotides read TGTGCCAGCAGTGAAGCAATCAGCGGGGTAGAGACCCAGTACTTC. Encoded protein: CASSEAISGVETQYF.

This chain joins TRBV12-3 or TRBV12-4 and TRBJ1-2; 7 bases fit TRBD1. CDR3 length equals 12 residues. The junction had 1 base not matched to a gene; V was cut back by 6 bases and J by 3 bases. CDR3: CASSGTDYGYTF. The CDR3 nucleotides are TGTGCCAGCAGCGGGACAGACTATGGCTACACCTTC.

This clone was observed once. The J gene is TRBJ1-5, the V gene TRBV10-3, with TRBD1 matching over 8 bases. V was pared by 3 bases and J by 6 bases, with 4 bases of the junction left unmatched. CDR3 length: 14 amino acids. Germline loops: CDR1 ENHRY, CDR2 SYGVKD. The CDR3 DNA is TGTGCCATCAGTGATGGTACAGGGGGTCAGCCCCAGCATTTT. The encoded protein is CAISDGTGGQPQHF.

The chain recombines TRBV7-2 with TRBJ2-3; 9 bases are a match to TRBD1. V lost 8 bases to trimming and J lost 4 bases; unmatched junction nucleotides: 10. This CDR3 has 15 amino acids. Germline CDR1 is SGHTA and CDR2 is FQGNSA. Written as DNA, the CDR3 is TGTGCCAGCCGTGCATGGACAGGGGCGCCAGATACGCAGTATTTT. Translating gives CASRAWTGAPDTQYF.

The chain couples TRBV5-4 to TRBJ2-5; 7 positions match TRBD2. The V segment lost 4 bases and the J segment 3 bases; nucleotides outside the gene matches: 6. Germline V lookup: CDR1 SGHNT, CDR2 YYREEE (reference sequence). The CDR3 totals 14 residues. The CDR3 DNA follows: TGTGCCAGCAGCCCGAGCGGGATTAAAGAGACCCAGTACTTC. Translation: CASSPSGIKETQYF.

The chain has TRBV7-9 and TRBJ1-4; D remains ambiguous. The germline V gene has CDR1 SEHNR and CDR2 FQNEAQ (reference sequence). Trimming stripped 5 bases from V and 6 bases from J, with 13 bases between. The CDR3 is 14 residues long. CDR3 bases: TGTGCCAGCAGCCTACCCATCACGGATGAAAAACTGTTTTTT. Encoded protein: CASSLPITDEKLFF.

The V and J genes are TRBV4-3 and TRBJ2-2; D possibly corresponds to TRBD2 (6 bases). Germline V gene sequence: CDR1 LGHNA, CDR2 YSLEER. This CDR3 spans 16 amino acids. The V and J ends lost 0 bases and 4 bases respectively, with 12 bases between them. The CDR3 bases are TGCGCCAGCAGCCAAGATAGCGGACAAAGCACCGGGGAGCTGTTTTTT. Translated: CASSQDSGQSTGELFF.